This TCR beta chain was recovered during a study of early T cells in non-severe SARS-CoV-2 infection. On the study more broadly: Chains stayed unpaired after sequencing of bulk RNA from unsorted whole blood.

Unique molecular identifiers were affixed to single, distinct cDNA molecules. TCRdb used MiXCR to reprocess the 5' RACE reads, holding one entry per CDR3 protein. The table shows around 20,000 distinct CDR3 sequences, with 4% occurring only once. The sample holds many counts of this clonotype. The origin of this receptor is an adult who was a healthcare worker with PCR-confirmed SARS-CoV-2 infection or an uninfected control (not recorded which). The source material was whole blood.

The CDR3 spells CASVLAGAYNEQFF. In nucleotides, the CDR3 is TGTGCCAGCGTACTAGCGGGGGCGTACAATGAGCAGTTCTTC. This sequence joins TRBV2 and TRBJ2-1, with 11 bases fitting TRBD2. Trimming at V came to 8 bases and at J to 4 bases, leaving 4 bases not matched to a gene. Germline V gene data show CDR1 as SNHLY and CDR2 as FYNNEI. This CDR3 spans 14 amino acids.